Presented here are 15 T cell receptor beta chains from one specimen sequenced in a study of blood T cell repertoires in COVID-19. Some clones are missing from TCRdb's copy, which holds only in-frame ones; the method was immunoSEQ multiplex PCR. The table lists 90,000 to 100,000 clones, about 85% of them singletons. Specimen: peripheral blood. The receptors here all came from a man in his 70s with acute or convalescent COVID-19.

This clone was detected only once. V gene TRBV5-6 combines with J gene TRBJ1-6; 7 bases match TRBD1. Germline V gives CDR1 SGHDT, CDR2 YYEEEE. The V and J ends lost 2 bases and 8 bases, in that order; junction bases with no gene match: 1. The CDR3 spans 13 residues. CDR3 coding DNA: TGTGCCAGCAGCTTTGACAGGGATTCACCCCTCCACTTT. Its protein product is CASSFDRDSPLHF.

This clone was observed a handful of times. V gene TRBV13 combines with J gene TRBJ2-7, with D uncertain. The CDR3 is 11 residues long. Trimming took 4 bases from V and 2 from J, leaving 3 bases between them. CDR1 PRHDT and CDR2 FYEKMQ come from the germline V gene (reference sequence). CDR3 sequence reads: CASSSTYEQYF. In DNA, the CDR3 is TGTGCCAGCAGCTCCACCTACGAGCAGTACTTC.

V usage is TRBV28 and J usage is TRBJ1-2; D might be TRBD1 (6 bases). V lost 4 bases and J 2 bases, leaving 11 bases between the germline ends. The CDR3 has 14 residues. Germline V gene sequence: CDR1 MDHEN, CDR2 SYDVKM. CDR3 region: CASSSTGTNYGYTF. The CDR3 coding sequence is TGTGCCAGCAGTTCCACCGGGACAAACTATGGCTACACCTTC.

This chain connects TRBV21-1 to TRBJ2-7; the table's D call, TRBD1, was not checked against the DNA. TRBV21-1 is deemed a pseudogene. The CDR3 length is 14 residues. The CDR3, as DNA: TGTGCCAGCAGCAATAGGGGGCCCTCCTACGAGCAGTACTTC. It codes for CASSNRGPSYEQYF.

The V call is TRBV7-9, the J call TRBJ2-3; weak D call: TRBD1 (5 bases). The CDR3 sequence is 17 residues long. V was pared by 2 bases and J by 1 base, with 16 bases between. Germline V gene lookup returns CDR1 SEHNR and CDR2 FQNEAQ (reference sequence). CDR3 in DNA: TGTGCCAGCAGCTTAAGTGGGGCGGCCTTACGCACAGATACGCAGTATTTT. Its protein is CASSLSGAALRTDTQYF.

The chain recombines TRBV11-1 with TRBJ1-4; TRBD1 matches 10 bases. Germline V gene data show CDR1 as SGHAT and CDR2 as FQDESV (reference sequence). The CDR3 has 15 residues. The J segment lost 0 bases and the V segment lost 5 bases, leaving 0 bases of the junction unmatched. The CDR3: CASSGQGATNEKLFF. The CDR3 DNA reads TGTGCCAGCAGCGGACAGGGGGCAACTAATGAAAAACTGTTTTTT.

This clone was seen a few times. The chain has TRBV19 and TRBJ1-5; 9 nucleotides agree with TRBD1. Germline V gene lookup returns CDR1 LNHDA and CDR2 SQIVND (reference sequence). The junction had 6 bases not matched to a gene; V was cut back by 4 bases and J by 5 bases. The CDR3 consists of 15 residues. The CDR3 bases are TGTGCCAGTAGTACACAGGGGGCAGGATATCAGCCCCAGCATTTT. Encoded protein: CASSTQGAGYQPQHF.

This chain joins TRBV28 and TRBJ1-1; D ambiguous. V was trimmed by 2 bases and J by 6 bases, leaving 7 bases between them. The germline gives CDR1 MDHEN, CDR2 SYDVKM. The CDR3 sequence is 12 residues long. In nucleotides, the CDR3 is TGTGCCAGCAGTTTAATCGGAGCTGAAGCTTTCTTT. It yields the protein CASSLIGAEAFF.

The chain joins TRBV19 to TRBJ1-1, with 9 bases aligning to TRBD1. The CDR3 covers 16 residues. Germline assignment: CDR1 LNHDA and CDR2 SQIVND (reference sequence). The ends lost 5 bases at V and 5 bases at J; junction bases unmatched: 12. The CDR3 protein is CASSPPGQGRGTEAFF. The DNA of the CDR3 is TGTGCCAGTAGTCCGCCGGGACAGGGAAGAGGGACTGAAGCTTTCTTT.

The chain couples TRBV3-1 (or the pseudogene TRBV3-2) to TRBJ1-5; tentatively, D is TRBD1 (5 bases). The CDR3 is made up of 13 amino acids. The V end lost 3 bases, the J end lost 5 bases, and 8 bases lay between the germline ends. From germline, CDR1 is LGHDT and CDR2 YNNKEL (reference sequence). Here the CDR3 DNA reads TGTGCCAGCAGCCACAGGGAAGATCAGCCCCAGCATTTT. Translation: CASSHREDQPQHF.

The chain has TRBV19 and TRBJ2-2; possible D gene TRBD2, 6 bases. Trimming left V 6 bases short and J 1 base short, with 6 bases between. Germline V lookup: CDR1 LNHDA, CDR2 SQIVND (reference sequence). The CDR3 is made up of 13 amino acids. The CDR3 loop is CASRGGNTGELFF. CDR3 in DNA: TGTGCCAGTAGGGGGGGGAACACCGGGGAGCTGTTTTTT. The variable domain in full, with the rest retrieved from reference TRBV19 and TRBJ2-2, is DGGITQSPKYLFRKEGQNVTLSCEQNLNHDAMYWYRQDPGQGLRLIYYSQIVNDFQKGDIAEGYSVSREKKESFPLTVTSAQKNPTAFYLCASRGGNTGELFFGEGSRLTVL.

This chain joins TRBV6-1 and TRBJ1-1, with D possibly matching TRBD1 (6 bases). Trimming left V 1 base short and J 5 bases short, with 14 bases between. This CDR3 comprises 15 residues. Germline-derived CDR1 and CDR2 are MNHNS and SASEGT. In nucleotides, the CDR3 is TGTGCCAGCAGTGAAGATCAGGGGCGGAATACTGAAGCTTTCTTT. It codes for CASSEDQGRNTEAFF.

The V and J genes are TRBV30 and TRBJ2-1, with no clear D. CDR1 GTSNPN and CDR2 SVGIG come from the germline V gene (reference sequence). The CDR3 totals 13 residues. V was pared by 5 bases and J by 0 bases, with 8 bases between. CDR3: CAWGPGSYNEQFF. The CDR3 DNA is TGTGCCTGGGGACCGGGCTCCTACAATGAGCAGTTCTTC.

The V call is TRBV10-3, the J call TRBJ2-1, with 7 positions matching TRBD2. The V gene's germline CDR1 is ENHRY and CDR2 SYGVKD. V shed 6 bases, J shed 4 bases, and the junction held 3 bases outside the gene matches. The CDR3 is 13 amino acids. CDR3 residues: CAISLAAYNEQFF. The CDR3 DNA is TGTGCCATCAGCCTAGCGGCATACAATGAGCAGTTCTTC.

The J gene is TRBJ2-1, the V gene TRBV29-1, with TRBD2 matching 9 bases. This CDR3 has 14 amino acids. The germline V gene encodes CDR1 SQVTM and CDR2 ANQGSEA. V was clipped by 5 bases and J by 4 bases; unmatched bases: 6. This CDR3 reads CSVPSSGGYNEQFF. CDR3 nucleotide sequence: TGCAGCGTTCCCTCCAGCGGGGGGTACAATGAGCAGTTCTTC.